This T cell receptor beta chain was found in a study of beta chain features in type 1 diabetes. Study context: Comparable age, gender and cell yields were observed in patients relative to healthy donors. Findings of the study overall: The question left open here concerned HLA type influencing TCRB rearrangement. Within each of all four CD4+ subsets, Type 1 diabetes patients had TCRB CDR3s that were moderately but significantly shorter. Shorter templates might be favored by PCR, equally in patients and controls.

CD4+ naive, central memory, regulatory and stem cell-like memory cells were sorted via CD45RO/CCR7/CD25/CD127/CD95/CD27. This clone was seen a few times. Its antigen is as yet unknown. TCRB transcripts that were expressed got sequenced, as all of the isolated RNA had been reverse transcribed. TCRdb's table, derived via immunoSEQ multiplex PCR, lists solely in-frame clones and lacks some. This table holds about 150,000 clones, about 7.8% found once. This CDR3 is 15 amino acids long. After removal of 0 bases from V and 5 bases from J, the junction contained 8 bases not matched to a gene. The V gene's germline CDR1 is SQVTM and CDR2 ANQGSEA.

The V call is TRBV29-1, the J call TRBJ1-2, with TRBD1 identical over 8 bases. The sequence came from a woman in her forties with type 1 diabetes. The specimen was central memory CD4+ T cells from blood. The CDR3 DNA reads TGCAGCGTTGAAGATGTGACAGGGGACGTTTATGGCTACACCTTC. Amino acids: CSVEDVTGDVYGYTF.